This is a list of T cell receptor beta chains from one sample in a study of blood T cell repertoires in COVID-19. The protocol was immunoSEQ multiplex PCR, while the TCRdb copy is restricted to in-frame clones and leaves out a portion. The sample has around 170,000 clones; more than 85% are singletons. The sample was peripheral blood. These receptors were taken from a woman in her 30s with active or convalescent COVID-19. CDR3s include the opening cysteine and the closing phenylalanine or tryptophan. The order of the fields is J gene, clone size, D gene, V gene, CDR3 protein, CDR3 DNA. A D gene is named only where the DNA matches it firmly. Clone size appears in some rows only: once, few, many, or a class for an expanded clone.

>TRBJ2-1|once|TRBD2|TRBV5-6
CASSLTTSGSGGEQFF
TGTGCCAGCAGCTTGACCACTAGCGGGAGCGGGGGTGAGCAGTTCTTC
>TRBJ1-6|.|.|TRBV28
CASRDNNSPLHF
TGTGCCAGCAGAGACAATAATTCACCCCTCCACTTT
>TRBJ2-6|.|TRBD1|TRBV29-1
CSVGQGLSGANVLTF
TGCAGCGTCGGACAGGGACTCTCTGGGGCCAACGTCCTGACTTTC
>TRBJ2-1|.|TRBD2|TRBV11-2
CASSASSGTREQFF
TGTGCCAGCAGCGCCTCTAGCGGGACTCGGGAGCAGTTCTTC
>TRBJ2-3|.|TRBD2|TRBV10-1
CASSDPQRGSTDTQYF
TGCGCCAGCAGTGATCCCCAGCGGGGGAGCACAGATACGCAGTATTTT
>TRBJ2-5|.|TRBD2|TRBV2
CASSGGLAEETQYF
TGTGCCAGCAGTGGGGGACTAGCGGAAGAGACCCAGTACTTC
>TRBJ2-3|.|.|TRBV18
CASSPGLSPARLAGTDTQYF
TGTGCCAGCTCACCAGGTCTCTCCCCGGCGCGATTAGCGGGCACAGATACGCAGTATTTT
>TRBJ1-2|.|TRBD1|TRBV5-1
CASSTRQGASYGYTF
TGCGCCAGCAGCACCCGACAGGGGGCGTCGTATGGCTACACCTTC
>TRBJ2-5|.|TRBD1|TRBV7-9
CASSVTGGAETQYF
TGTGCCAGCAGCGTCACAGGGGGCGCGGAGACCCAGTACTTC
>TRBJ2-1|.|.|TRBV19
CASSIGTASAYNEQFF
TGTGCCAGTAGTATAGGGACAGCCTCTGCCTACAATGAGCAGTTCTTC
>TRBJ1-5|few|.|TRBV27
CASSLSGGMGGRPQHF
TGTGCCAGCAGTTTATCGGGAGGGATGGGGGGTCGGCCCCAGCATTTT
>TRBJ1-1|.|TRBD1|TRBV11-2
CASSPSYRGDTEAFF
TGTGCCAGCAGCCCGTCTTACAGGGGGGACACTGAAGCTTTCTTT
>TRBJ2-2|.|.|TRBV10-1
CASSRTDAGTGELFF
TGCGCCAGCAGCAGAACAGATGCGGGGACCGGGGAGCTGTTTTTT
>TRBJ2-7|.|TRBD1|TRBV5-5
CASSAGTGGTYEQYF
TGTGCCAGCAGCGCTGGGACAGGGGGAACCTACGAGCAGTACTTC
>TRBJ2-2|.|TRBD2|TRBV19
CASRGLAGGRTGELFF
TGTGCCAGCAGAGGACTAGCGGGGGGGCGGACCGGGGAGCTGTTTTTT
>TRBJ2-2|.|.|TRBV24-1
CATSPTGTTYTGELFF
TGTGCCACCAGCCCAACAGGGACCACTTACACCGGGGAGCTGTTTTTT
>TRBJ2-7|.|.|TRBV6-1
CASSGPQGRLIYEQYF
TGTGCCAGCAGTGGGCCGCAGGGTAGGCTGATCTACGAGCAGTACTTC
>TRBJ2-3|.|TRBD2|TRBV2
CASSNGLGRTDTQYF
TGTGCCAGCAGTAACGGACTAGGCCGAACAGATACGCAGTATTTT
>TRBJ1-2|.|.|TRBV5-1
CASSLEAGWGSYGYTF
TGCGCCAGCAGCTTGGAGGCAGGGTGGGGCTCCTATGGCTACACCTTC
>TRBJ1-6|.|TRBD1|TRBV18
CASSRGQGDSPLHF
TGTGCCAGCTCCCGAGGACAGGGAGATTCACCCCTCCACTTT
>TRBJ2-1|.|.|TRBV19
CASSTGLPEQFF
TGTGCCAGTAGTACCGGACTCCCTGAGCAGTTCTTC
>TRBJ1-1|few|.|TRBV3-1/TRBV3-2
CARPGGRGSEAFF
TGTGCCAGACCGGGGGGAAGGGGCTCTGAAGCTTTCTTT
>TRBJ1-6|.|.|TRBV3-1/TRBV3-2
CASSHAGKTYNSPLHF
TGTGCCAGCAGCCATGCAGGGAAAACTTATAATTCACCCCTCCACTTT
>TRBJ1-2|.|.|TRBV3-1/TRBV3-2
CASSQIVAGGYTF
TGTGCCAGCAGCCAGATCGTCGCGGGTGGCTACACCTTC
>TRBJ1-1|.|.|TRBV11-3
CASSSYSGPTEAFF
TGTGCCAGCAGCTCTTACAGTGGCCCCACTGAAGCTTTCTTT
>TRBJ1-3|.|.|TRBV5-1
CASSVQGSGNTIYF
TGCGCCAGCAGCGTCCAGGGCTCTGGAAACACCATATATTTT
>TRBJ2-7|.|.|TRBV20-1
CSARPSYEQYF
TGCAGTGCTAGACCTTCCTACGAGCAGTACTTC
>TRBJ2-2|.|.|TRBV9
CASSVYLGAANTGELFF
TGTGCCAGCAGCGTATATTTGGGGGCCGCGAACACCGGGGAGCTGTTTTTT
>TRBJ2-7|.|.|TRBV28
CASSLYGGKGYEQYF
TGTGCCAGCAGTTTATACGGCGGGAAGGGCTACGAGCAGTACTTC
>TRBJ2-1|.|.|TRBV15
CATSRGQAGGEQFF
TGTGCCACCAGCAGAGGACAGGCCGGAGGTGAGCAGTTCTTC
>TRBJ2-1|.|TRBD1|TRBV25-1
CASSTPGTAYNEQFF
TGTGCCAGCAGTACTCCCGGGACAGCTTACAATGAGCAGTTCTTC
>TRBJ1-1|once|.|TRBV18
CASPRGSRANTEAFF
TGTGCCAGCCCCCGTGGGAGTCGTGCGAACACTGAAGCTTTCTTT
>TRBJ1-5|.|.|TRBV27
CASSLAGSDQPQHF
TGTGCCAGCAGTTTGGCGGGGTCCGATCAGCCCCAGCATTTT
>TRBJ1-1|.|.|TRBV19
CASSKGKKAFF
TGTGCCAGTAGTAAGGGGAAAAAAGCTTTCTTT
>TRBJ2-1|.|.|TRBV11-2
CASSFGHRGNEQFF
TGTGCCAGCAGCTTTGGGCACCGGGGGAATGAGCAGTTCTTC
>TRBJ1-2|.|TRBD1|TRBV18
CASSPGTGGDYGYTF
TGTGCCAGCTCCCCGGGGACAGGGGGCGACTATGGCTACACCTTC
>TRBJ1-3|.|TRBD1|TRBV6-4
CASRETGAGNTIYF
TGTGCCAGCAGAGAAACAGGGGCTGGAAACACCATATATTTT
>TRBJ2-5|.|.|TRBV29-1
CSVLFGGGGQETQYF
TGCAGCGTCCTGTTCGGGGGAGGCGGGCAAGAGACCCAGTACTTC
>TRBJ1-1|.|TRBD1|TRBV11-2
CASSGLWDRGSIEAFF
TGTGCCAGCAGCGGACTTTGGGACAGGGGTTCAATTGAAGCTTTCTTT
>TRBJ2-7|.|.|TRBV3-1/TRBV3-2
CASSQDGQYEQYF
TGTGCCAGCAGCCAAGATGGGCAATACGAGCAGTACTTC
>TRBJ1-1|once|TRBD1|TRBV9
CASSVGQPNTEAFF
TGTGCCAGCAGCGTGGGACAGCCGAACACTGAAGCTTTCTTT
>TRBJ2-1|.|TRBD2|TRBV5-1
CASSSGGTNYNEQFF
TGCGCCAGCAGTAGCGGGGGGACTAACTACAATGAGCAGTTCTTC
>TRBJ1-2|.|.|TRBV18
CASSPASTDALYGYTF
TGTGCCAGCTCACCAGCATCGACAGATGCTCTCTATGGCTACACCTTC
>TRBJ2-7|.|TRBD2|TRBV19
CASSKVGLENSEQYF
TGTGCCAGTAGTAAGGTCGGACTAGAGAACTCCGAGCAGTACTTC
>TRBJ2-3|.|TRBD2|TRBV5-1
CASSLPMGLAVTSTDTQYF
TGCGCCAGCAGCCTCCCGATGGGACTAGCGGTAACTAGCACAGATACGCAGTATTTT
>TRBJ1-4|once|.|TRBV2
CASSEVPVRDYEKLFF
TGTGCCAGCAGTGAAGTCCCCGTTAGGGACTATGAAAAACTGTTTTTT
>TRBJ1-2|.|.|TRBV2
CASSSGNYGYTF
TGTGCCAGCAGTTCAGGGAACTATGGCTACACCTTC